These 13 T cell receptor beta chains originate from one sample sequenced in a study of T cells expressing NK-cell markers (dated by TCRdb to 2018 to 2021). The library relied on 5' RACE. The sample was run on an Illumina HiSeq 2000. The reads, reprocessed by TCRdb, yield one row per CDR3 protein sequence and no DNA. The table held for this sample gives about 260,000 distinct CDR3 sequences. The top ten clonotypes cover under 0.5% of the sample. The material sequenced was blood T cells: a sorted CD56 or NKG2C T cell subset, CD4+ or CD8+ T cells, or bulk PBMC T cells (not recorded which). These receptors were collected from a man between 18 and 35 years old in good health. Donor details come from another sample of the same person, matched by shared clones.

J is TRBJ1-2 and V is TRBV9; the TCRdb call, TRBD1, lacks DNA for checking. The germline gives CDR1 SGDLS, CDR2 YYNGEE. The CDR3 is 15 amino acids. The CDR3 sequence is CASSVAEGALYGYTF.

The chain has TRBV20-1 and TRBJ2-5; with no DNA, the TCRdb D assignment of TRBD2 cannot be verified. CDR1 and CDR2 (germline): DFQATT, SNEGSKA (reference sequence). CDR3 length: 16 amino acids. The CDR3 sequence is CSASWTSGKYQETQYF.

This rearrangement joins TRBV29-1 to TRBJ1-1. The CDR3 contains 13 residues. CDR1 and CDR2 (germline): SQVTM, ANQGSEA. The CDR3 region is CSVDKRVGTEAFF.

The J gene is TRBJ2-1, the V gene TRBV18; TCRdb's assignment of TRBD1 cannot be checked, as there is no DNA. Germline lookup yields CDR1 KGHSH and CDR2 LQKENI. The CDR3 totals 14 residues. CDR3: CASSPSRPQGEQFF. Supplemented by reference TRBV18 and TRBJ2-1, the full variable domain reads NAGVMQNPRHLVRRRGQEARLRCSPMKGHSHVYWYRQLPEEGLKFMVYLQKENIIDESGMPKERFSAEFPKEGPSILRIQQVVRGDSAAYFCASSPSRPQGEQFFGPGTRLTVL.

The V call is TRBV5-6, the J call TRBJ2-5. CDR1 is SGHDT, CDR2 YYEEEE, per germline. CDR3 size: 14 residues. This CDR3 is CASSRRKVRETQYF. The full variable domain, completed using reference TRBV5-6 and TRBJ2-5, is DAGVTQSPTHLIKTRGQQVTLRCSPKSGHDTVSWYQQALGQGPQFIFQYYEEEERQRGNFPDRFSGHQFPNYSSELNVNALLLGDSALYLCASSRRKVRETQYFGPGTRLLVL.

The chain combines TRBV20-1 with TRBJ2-7; TCRdb reports TRBD1, a call that lacks DNA to check it against. Looked up from germline, CDR1 is DFQATT and CDR2 is SNEGSKA (reference sequence). The CDR3 is 12 residues long. The CDR3 spells CSAPGPAYEQYF.

The chain is built from TRBV12-3 or TRBV12-4 and TRBJ1-2. The CDR3 loop spans 12 amino acids. The CDR3 loop is CASGRGSYGYTF.

The chain has TRBV12-3 or TRBV12-4 and TRBJ2-3; checking the TCRdb D call of TRBD1 is not possible without DNA. The CDR3 length is 14 residues. This CDR3 is CASSFSEGASTQYF.

The chain couples TRBV6-5 to TRBJ1-2. In germline, CDR1 is MNHEY, CDR2 SVGAGI. The CDR3 is 15 amino acids. The CDR3 is CARLGRPGPMGGYTF.

This rearrangement joins TRBV24-1 to TRBJ2-1; TCRdb outputs TRBD1, but without DNA this stays unchecked. The V gene's germline CDR1 is KGHDR and CDR2 SFDVKD. CDR3 size: 15 residues. The CDR3 is CATSDEGEGINEQFF.

The J gene is TRBJ1-3, the V gene TRBV30. The CDR3 loop spans 13 amino acids. Germline assignment: CDR1 GTSNPN and CDR2 SVGIG (reference sequence). This CDR3 reads CAWSVLSGNTIYF.

The CDR3 sequence is CASSEAANEQFF. This chain uses TRBV2 with TRBJ2-1. This CDR3 contains 12 residues. Per the germline V gene, CDR1 is SNHLY and CDR2 is FYNNEI.

The gene calls are TRBV3-1 and TRBJ2-7; checking the TCRdb D call of TRBD1 is not possible without DNA. CDR3 length equals 13 residues. CDR1 LGHDT and CDR2 YNNKEL come from the germline V gene (reference sequence). CDR3: CASSQPGQGEQYF.